A selection of T cell receptor beta chains follows, all from one sample in a study of regulatory T cells in long-lasting Graves disease. TCRdb processed the multiplex PCR reads anew with MiXCR; each CDR3 protein has one entry. The data contain more than 450,000 distinct CDR3 sequences, more than 10% of them singletons. This sample also appeared in a second study, on T cells in Graves' hyperthyroidism and ophthalmopathy.

The source was peripheral blood mononuclear cells (PBMCs), collected at new diagnosis, from a patient treated with antithyroid drugs. The receptors come from a woman aged 30 to 39 with Graves disease. Each CDR3 is given with its conserved first and last residue. Each record gives: J gene, V gene, CDR3 protein.

j_gene: TRBJ2-1
v_gene: TRBV7-9
CDR3aa: CASSPGSLMGYNEQFF

j_gene: TRBJ1-3
v_gene: TRBV6-5
CDR3aa: CASSYAGHPGFSGNTIYF

j_gene: TRBJ1-2
v_gene: TRBV19
CDR3aa: CASSIVPNDYGYTF

j_gene: TRBJ2-3
v_gene: TRBV7-2
CDR3aa: CASSQEYSTDTQYF

j_gene: TRBJ2-2
v_gene: TRBV20-1
CDR3aa: CSARGPGLAGTGELFF

j_gene: TRBJ2-3
v_gene: TRBV6-2/TRBV6-3
CDR3aa: CASKQWTGGTDTQYF

j_gene: TRBJ2-5
v_gene: TRBV5-1
CDR3aa: CASSYRGGQETQYF

j_gene: TRBJ1-2
v_gene: TRBV27
CDR3aa: CASSYGTGEDGYTF

j_gene: TRBJ2-1
v_gene: TRBV7-2
CDR3aa: CASSPLSGNEQFF

j_gene: TRBJ2-1
v_gene: TRBV12-3/TRBV12-4
CDR3aa: CASSPSGQTSYNEQFF

j_gene: TRBJ1-1
v_gene: TRBV19
CDR3aa: CASSIAGAGEAFF

j_gene: TRBJ2-3
v_gene: TRBV15
CDR3aa: CATSRTGATDTQYF